This T cell receptor (beta chain) was identified during a study of regulatory T cells in long-lasting Graves disease. Study results and caveats: Persistent patients shared thousands of public clonotypes among themselves. Newly diagnosed patients shared fewer, at roughly 900.

Combining iRepertoire HTBI primers with Arm-PCR of CDR3 regions, the authors built TCR beta libraries. TCRdb independently ran MiXCR on the multiplex PCR reads; one entry per CDR3 protein. This table holds hundreds of thousands of distinct CDR3 sequences, about 16% found once. Inclusive of both ends, the CDR3 amounts to 11 amino acids. Germline CDR1 and CDR2: DFQATT and SNEGSKA (reference sequence). Time point here: newly diagnosed GD, antithyroid drugs for less than 3 months. Researchers made the TCR library from RNA that was extracted from PBMCs. As regards this clonotype: Its antigen is not identified. A clone one base away is much larger, so this may be a read error. It is unclear where the CDR3 begins or ends on the DNA, so no DNA is shown, and the CDR3 is as TCRdb lists it.

These data were likewise used in another study, on T cells in Graves' hyperthyroidism and ophthalmopathy. As that study records: The HTBI primer set drove a first-round RT-PCR of the TCR CDR3.

The TCR originated in a woman aged 35 to 60 with Graves disease. Source: peripheral blood mononuclear cells (PBMCs), taken at new diagnosis, from a patient treated with antithyroid drugs. The J gene is TRBJ1-2, the V gene TRBV20-1; TRBD1 is the table's D call and was not checked against the DNA. The CDR3: CSAPGLYGCTF.